This T cell receptor (beta chain) is drawn from a study of T-cell memory formation after mild COVID-19. In TCRdb, the 5' RACE reads were re-called with MiXCR into one record per CDR3 protein. Among 300,000 to 400,000 distinct CDR3 sequences listed, 25% to 30% were seen once. Study-level results: Clones that contracted from day 15 to 85 had balanced CD4/CD8; later expanders were CD4+ biased.

This clonotype showed up just a few times. What it binds is unknown. CDR3 length: 12 residues. The V gene's germline CDR1 is SQVTM and CDR2 ANQGSEA. V shed 8 bases and J shed 5 bases, with 13 bases lying between them. This chain uses TRBV29-1 with TRBJ2-1, with D unresolved. This receptor was obtained from an adult woman who had mild COVID-19 (a few samples of this study predate the infection). Cell type and time point are not known. Sequenced: PBMCs or a T cell subset sorted from them (not recorded which). The CDR3 protein is CSCHRADNEQFF. In DNA, the CDR3 is TGCAGCTGTCATAGGGCCGACAATGAGCAGTTCTTC.